One and the same sample provided the 32 T cell receptor beta chains below, sequenced in a study of technical replicates of blood from several donors (dated by TCRdb to 2016 to 2017). Library preparation used the immunoSEQ multiplex PCR assay. TCRdb re-hosts the immuneACCESS table, in-frame sequences only. Its copies lack some clones; in the studies checked, an unresolved V gene accounts for under half of them, and the cause for the rest is not known. The sample table holds about 70,000 clones, of which roughly 96% were seen once. The top ten clonotypes cover 0.21% of the sample. The sequenced material came from T cells isolated from PBMCs. These receptors all stem from a human donor in good health.

This chain connects TRBV10-3 to TRBJ2-7, with TRBD1 as a possible D gene (6 bases). V shed 4 bases and J shed 2 bases, with 18 bases lying between them. Germline V gives CDR1 ENHRY, CDR2 SYGVKD. The CDR3 length is 16 residues. The CDR3 region has the DNA TGTGCCATCAGTGTGACAGGAGAAGGAAATCCCTACGAGCAGTACTTC. Amino acid sequence: CAISVTGEGNPYEQYF.

The chain recombines TRBV2 with TRBJ1-1; D remains ambiguous. V was pared by 2 bases and J by 7 bases, with 8 bases between. Germline CDR1 reads SNHLY; CDR2 reads FYNNEI. This CDR3 contains 12 residues. The CDR3 DNA reads TGTGCCAGCAGTGAAAATGGGCTTGAAGCTTTCTTT. Amino acid sequence: CASSENGLEAFF.

The chain joins TRBV6-5 to TRBJ2-3; 7 bases are a match to TRBD1. Losses at the gene ends were 8 bases for V and 1 base for J; bases not matched to a gene: 9. This CDR3 comprises 15 residues. Germline V lookup: CDR1 MNHEY, CDR2 SVGAGI. CDR3 coding DNA: TGTGCCAGCGGGATACAGGGGATTGGCACAGATACGCAGTATTTT. It is translated as CASGIQGIGTDTQYF.

The rearrangement joins TRBV4-1 to TRBJ2-1; 13 bases match TRBD2. V was clipped by 6 bases and J by 9 bases; unmatched bases: 17. The germline V gene has CDR1 MGHRA and CDR2 YSYEKL. This CDR3 has 18 residues. CDR3 sequence: CASRHILAGGPYPPEQFF. The CDR3 coding sequence is TGCGCCAGCAGACACATACTAGCGGGGGGGCCTTATCCGCCTGAGCAGTTCTTC.

The J gene is TRBJ2-3, the V gene TRBV7-6; possible D gene TRBD2, 5 bases. Trimming removed 5 bases from V and 2 bases from J, with 11 bases in between. This CDR3 has 14 amino acids. Germline CDR1 is SGHVS and CDR2 is FNYEAQ. The CDR3 DNA follows: TGTGCCAGCAGCCCATCGGGAATCACAGATACGCAGTATTTT. It specifies CASSPSGITDTQYF.

This clone was seen once. This chain links TRBV10-3 with TRBJ2-1, with D uncertain. V was clipped by 6 bases and J by 9 bases, with 21 bases between them. Germline loops: CDR1 ENHRY, CDR2 SYGVKD. This CDR3 is 15 amino acids long. The DNA of the CDR3 is TGTGCCATCAGGGATATCGCGTGGAGTCGATCTGAGCAGTTCTTC. Protein: CAIRDIAWSRSEQFF.

The rearrangement joins TRBV29-1 to TRBJ1-6, with 8 positions matching TRBD1. The CDR3 length is 15 residues. The germline V gene has CDR1 SQVTM and CDR2 ANQGSEA. V dropped 7 bases and J dropped 8; count of bases not matched to a gene: 13. The CDR3, as DNA: TGCAGCGACCTATCCAGGGGGCTGGTAGATTCACCCCTCCACTTT. Encoded protein: CSDLSRGLVDSPLHF.

The J gene is TRBJ1-1, the V gene TRBV18, with a weak D call TRBD1 (6 bases). Germline-derived CDR1 and CDR2 are KGHSH and LQKENI. The CDR3 length is 15 residues. V lost 3 bases and J 2 bases, leaving 13 bases between the germline ends. For the CDR3, the DNA is TGTGCCAGCTCACCGACCGGGACATATAACACTGAAGCTTTCTTT. This encodes CASSPTGTYNTEAFF.

The CDR3 bases are TGTGCCAGCGTTAAACAGGGTGGTGGAAACACCATATATTTT. It specifies CASVKQGGGNTIYF. The chain uses TRBV6-6 and TRBJ1-3, with D maybe TRBD1 (6 bases). Trimming took 8 bases from V and 3 from J, leaving 14 bases between them. This CDR3 contains 14 residues. Germline-derived CDR1 and CDR2 are MNHNY and SVGAGI (reference sequence).

The gene calls are TRBV9 and TRBJ2-7; perhaps TRBD1 as D (5 bases). CDR3 length: 13 amino acids. Trimming pared 3 bases from V and 3 bases from J, leaving 10 bases between. CDR1 SGDLS and CDR2 YYNGEE come from the germline V gene. In DNA form, the CDR3 reads TGTGCCAGCAGCGGGGGCAACGGCTACGAGCAGTACTTC. Translation: CASSGGNGYEQYF.

This clone appeared a single time. The V and J genes are TRBV10-1 and TRBJ1-1, with D hard to call. The CDR3 has 15 residues. Germline CDR1 is WNHNN and CDR2 is SYGVQD (reference sequence). V was clipped by 1 base and J by 1 base, with 10 bases between them. The CDR3 DNA reads TGCGCCAGCAGTGAGTATCCGGGGTCGAACACTGAAGCTTTCTTT. Translated, it gives CASSEYPGSNTEAFF.

The chain is built from TRBV30 and TRBJ2-1, with 7 nucleotides matching TRBD1. The germline V gene encodes CDR1 GTSNPN and CDR2 SVGIG (reference sequence). CDR3 length: 13 amino acids. Losses at the gene ends were 3 bases for V and 4 bases for J; bases not matched to a gene: 3. CDR3 coding DNA: TGTGCCTGGAGCGGGACAGAATACAATGAGCAGTTCTTC. Translation: CAWSGTEYNEQFF.

The CDR3 sequence: CAISQGRREQYF. CDR3 DNA: TGTGCCATCAGCCAGGGGCGACGCGAGCAGTACTTC. The V call is TRBV10-3, the J call TRBJ2-7, with D possibly TRBD1 on 6 matching bases. V lost 6 bases and J 6 bases, leaving 12 bases between the germline ends. The CDR3 spans 12 residues. Per germline, CDR1 ENHRY and CDR2 SYGVKD.

This chain connects TRBV12-5 to TRBJ2-5; 12 bases fit TRBD2. This CDR3 has 16 residues. The trim removed 5 bases at V and 4 bases at J, leaving 8 bases unmatched. The V gene's germline CDR1 is LGHNT and CDR2 FRNRAP. CDR3 loop: CASGPPGLAGLETQYF. CDR3 DNA sequence: TGTGCTAGTGGTCCCCCGGGACTAGCGGGTTTAGAGACCCAGTACTTC.

The chain joins TRBV5-4 to TRBJ1-5, with 10 bases lining up with TRBD1. V lost 4 bases, J lost 4 bases, and 5 bases stayed unmatched. Germline V CDR1 and CDR2: SGHNT, YYREEE (reference sequence). The CDR3 spans 15 residues. CDR3 coding DNA: TGTGCCAGCAGCCCGGGACAGGGGACAAATCAGCCCCAGCATTTT. This gives the protein CASSPGQGTNQPQHF.

The rearrangement links TRBV18 to TRBJ1-2; 8 positions agree with TRBD1. V shed 6 bases and J 7 bases; nucleotides not matched to a gene: 10. Germline CDR1 reads KGHSH; CDR2 reads LQKENI. The CDR3 length is 14 residues. Here the CDR3 reads CASSQDRAQTGYTF. CDR3 DNA: TGTGCCAGCTCCCAGGACAGGGCGCAAACTGGCTACACCTTC.

This sequence joins TRBV6-1 and TRBJ1-5; D call uncertain. The CDR3 length is 13 residues. Looked up from germline, CDR1 is MNHNS and CDR2 is SASEGT. V was shortened by 5 bases and J by 5 bases, with 10 bases between the two germline ends. This CDR3 is CASSRLRDQPQHF. The CDR3 nucleotides read TGTGCCAGCAGTCGACTGAGGGATCAGCCCCAGCATTTT.

V and J are TRBV19 and TRBJ1-1; 8 bases map to TRBD1. From germline, CDR1 is LNHDA and CDR2 SQIVND (reference sequence). This CDR3 contains 14 residues. Losses at the gene ends were 6 bases for V and 2 bases for J; bases not matched to a gene: 5. CDR3 amino acids: CASSLQGVNTEAFF. The CDR3 DNA is TGTGCCAGTAGCCTACAGGGGGTTAACACTGAAGCTTTCTTT.

V is TRBV25-1 and J is TRBJ2-2; 7 nucleotides align to TRBD1. Germline V gene lookup returns CDR1 MGHDK and CDR2 SYGVNS. Trimming cost V 8 bases and J 3 bases; bases outside gene matches: 12. The CDR3 is made up of 16 amino acids. The CDR3 reads CASCSRGLLDTGELFF. CDR3 coding DNA: TGTGCCAGCTGCTCTAGGGGGCTCCTGGACACCGGGGAGCTGTTTTTT.

This chain joins TRBV6-6 and TRBJ1-1; 8 positions match TRBD1. Unmatched junction bases numbered 7, after V lost 6 bases and J lost 7 bases. Germline V CDR1 and CDR2: MNHNY, SVGAGI (reference sequence). The CDR3 is 13 residues long. CDR3 loop: CASRNRGASEAFF. As DNA, the CDR3 is TGTGCCAGCAGAAACAGGGGGGCGAGTGAAGCTTTCTTT.

V is TRBV18 and J is TRBJ1-1; D is perhaps TRBD1 (6 bases). There are 15 residues in the CDR3. The germline CDR1 and CDR2 sequences are KGHSH and LQKENI. V lost 10 bases and J lost 1, with 19 bases in between. In DNA, the CDR3 is TGTGCCACCCAATGGCAGGGGTCCACGAACACTGAAGCTTTCTTT. Translation gives CATQWQGSTNTEAFF.

The rearrangement links TRBV7-8 to TRBJ1-1, with D possibly being TRBD1 (6 bases). Germline V gives CDR1 SGHVS, CDR2 FQNEAQ. Trimming took off 4 bases at V and 5 bases at J, with 17 bases between the two ends. This CDR3 spans 15 amino acids. The CDR3 sequence: CASSSGAGQVTEAFF. CDR3 bases: TGTGCCAGCAGCTCAGGGGCCGGGCAGGTGACTGAAGCTTTCTTT.

This clone was picked up one time. The chain combines TRBV6-5 with TRBJ2-3, with a weak D call TRBD2 (5 bases). From germline, CDR1 is MNHEY and CDR2 SVGAGI. Trimming took off 6 bases at V and 0 bases at J, with 7 bases between the two ends. This CDR3 has 13 residues. In DNA form, the CDR3 reads TGTGCCAGCAGCAGCGGAAGCACAGATACGCAGTATTTT. It specifies CASSSGSTDTQYF.

The CDR3 sequence: CASSSRGGRDYEQYF. The CDR3 coding sequence is TGTGCCAGCAGTTCACGAGGCGGCAGAGACTACGAGCAGTACTTC. The chain joins TRBV7-9 to TRBJ2-7, with D unclear. The germline CDR1 and CDR2 sequences are SEHNR and FQNEAQ (reference sequence). Trimming took off 6 bases at V and 3 bases at J, with 18 bases between the two ends. The CDR3 loop spans 15 amino acids.

The genes are TRBV11-2 and TRBJ2-7, with a possible D match to TRBD1 (5 bases). Germline V gene sequence: CDR1 SGHAT, CDR2 FQNNGV. The germline V and J ends were trimmed by 0 bases and 7 bases, with 25 bases remaining between them. The CDR3 is 18 residues long. CDR3 residues: CASSLDSWGVQGLREQYF. CDR3 nucleotide sequence: TGTGCCAGCAGCTTAGATTCATGGGGTGTTCAGGGTTTAAGGGAGCAGTACTTC.

The chain carries TRBV15 and TRBJ1-2; weak D call: TRBD1 (5 bases). From germline, CDR1 is LNHNV and CDR2 YYDKDF (reference sequence). Between the trimmed V and J ends, which lost 2 bases and 11 bases, there was a span of 15 bases. The CDR3 loop spans 13 amino acids. The CDR3 DNA sequence: TGTGCCACCAGCAGACTAGGGGTGACAGTTTACACCTTC. Encoded protein: CATSRLGVTVYTF. Filled out from reference TRBV15 and TRBJ1-2, the complete variable domain reads DAMVIQNPRYQVTQFGKPVTLSCSQTLNHNVMYWYQQKSSQAPKLLFHYYDKDFNNEADTPDNFQSRRPNTSFCFLDIRSPGLGDTAMYLCATSRLGVTVYTFGSGTRLTVV.

The CDR3 protein is CASSEDGVQPQHF. The DNA of the CDR3 is TGTGCCAGCAGCGAGGACGGGGTGCAGCCCCAGCATTTT. The rearrangement uses TRBV14 and TRBJ1-5; D gene unclear. From germline, CDR1 is SGHDN and CDR2 FVKESK. This CDR3 is built from 13 residues. V lost 5 bases and J 7 bases, leaving 12 bases between the germline ends.

This clone has just one count. This chain links TRBV6-6 with TRBJ1-5; D ambiguous. Germline V gives CDR1 MNHNY, CDR2 SVGAGI (reference sequence). The V end was cut by 7 bases, the J end by 0 bases, with 7 bases between. The CDR3 runs to 13 residues. In nucleotides, the CDR3 is TGTGCCAGCACCCTGTATAGCAATCAGCCCCAGCATTTT. Its translation is CASTLYSNQPQHF.

This clone was detected once. The chain couples TRBV5-6 to TRBJ1-3; maybe TRBD1 (6 bases). Germline V gene data show CDR1 as SGHDT and CDR2 as YYEEEE. Trimming pared 7 bases from V and 1 base from J, leaving 15 bases between. The CDR3 is made up of 15 amino acids. CDR3 protein: CASARGGSSGNTIYF. CDR3 nucleotide sequence: TGTGCCAGCGCCCGGGGGGGCAGTTCTGGAAACACCATATATTTT. The entire variable domain, with the rest obtained from reference TRBV5-6 and TRBJ1-3, is as follows: DAGVTQSPTHLIKTRGQQVTLRCSPKSGHDTVSWYQQALGQGPQFIFQYYEEEERQRGNFPDRFSGHQFPNYSSELNVNALLLGDSALYLCASARGGSSGNTIYFGEGSWLTVV.

The chain couples TRBV6-5 to TRBJ2-7; weak D call: TRBD1 (7 bases). Germline V lookup: CDR1 MNHEY, CDR2 SVGAGI. Trimming removed 0 bases from V and 6 bases from J, with 9 bases in between. This CDR3 comprises 13 residues. This CDR3 reads CASSYSEGAEQYF. DNA of the CDR3: TGTGCCAGCAGTTACTCGGAGGGGGCCGAGCAGTACTTC.

This chain uses TRBV7-2 with TRBJ1-6, with D possibly matching TRBD1 (6 bases). Germline CDR1 is SGHTA and CDR2 is FQGNSA. There are 16 residues in the CDR3. The V gene lost 3 bases and the J gene lost 7 bases, with 16 bases spanning the gap. CDR3 protein: CASSFPWQGPNSPLHF. DNA of the CDR3: TGTGCCAGCAGCTTTCCTTGGCAGGGGCCCAATTCACCCCTCCACTTT.

The chain recombines TRBV6-1 with TRBJ1-2, with 9 positions matching TRBD1. The CDR3 consists of 14 residues. Germline-derived CDR1 and CDR2 are MNHNS and SASEGT. The trim removed 8 bases at V and 8 bases at J, leaving 12 bases unmatched. CDR3 sequence (DNA): TGTGCCAGCGTCGCCGGGACAGGGTGGCGCGGCTACACCTTC. It codes for CASVAGTGWRGYTF.